This T cell receptor (beta chain) was identified in a study of blood T cell repertoires in COVID-19. Looking at the study overall: Both acute and convalescent COVID-19 samples were obtained from the United States, Italy and Spain. PBMCs, B-cell-depleted T cells, or T cells provided the cDNA or gDNA that made up the material.

CDR3 length equals 15 residues. The junction had 13 bases not matched to a gene; V was cut back by 5 bases and J by 6 bases. Germline V gene lookup returns CDR1 DFQATT and CDR2 SNEGSKA (reference sequence). Original handling: The assay estimated nucleated cells by amplifying reference gene primers. Assay used: immunoSEQ multiplex PCR; TCRdb lists only in-frame clones, some missing. The V and J calls and clone size come from that table; D and trimming were worked out from the DNA. Among some 380,000 clones, 88% were seen once, and the ten largest hold 2% to 2.5%. V usage is TRBV20-1 and J usage is TRBJ2-5; 9 bases line up with TRBD1. The sequence came from a woman in her thirties or forties with acute COVID-19. Sequencing was carried out using PBMCs or T cells enriched from blood (not recorded which). The CDR3 spells CSAGEDRGKRKTQYF. Written as DNA, the CDR3 is TGCAGTGCTGGTGAGGACAGGGGTAAGAGGAAGACCCAGTACTTC.